This T cell receptor beta chain was recovered during a study of OX40 agonist ivuxolimab in advanced cancers. Context from the whole study: Ivuxolimab was a fully human IgG2 agonistic monoclonal antibody targeting the costimulatory receptor OX40 (CD134). Intravenous ivuxolimab was administered to patients every 2 weeks at six dose levels: 0.01, 0.1, 0.3, 1.5, 3 and 10 mg/kg. Of the 50 or so patients in dose escalation, about 20 had hepatocellular carcinoma, roughly 15 had melanoma, 9 had renal cell carcinoma and 9 had head and neck cancer. In the dose-escalation cohort, roughly 82% of patients were male, and the mean age was roughly 60 years with a range of about 20 to 90. Patients were allowed to have had prior anti-PD-1, anti-PD-L1 or anti-CTLA-4 therapy, and 30% to 50% of the dose-escalation patients had previously received checkpoint inhibitors. Partial responses occurred in three dose-escalation patients: two with cutaneous melanoma and one with hepatocellular carcinoma. Peripheral TCRbeta sequencing was intended to test whether TCR sequence diversity was altered and clonal T-cell expansion was caused by ivuxolimab. The paper describes the monotherapy dose-escalation part (N of about 47 patients) of the phase I trial of ivuxolimab.

On the study overall, not on this receptor specifically: At doses of 0.1 to 3.0 mg/kg, clonal expansion of both CD4+ and CD8+ T cells in blood was seen between baseline and week 6. Low levels of normalized T-cell clonal expansion were also seen in some patients who did not respond. In the 0.1-3.0 mg/kg groups, partial responders had among the lowest normalized peripheral clonal expansion, particularly in CD8+ T cells. After ivuxolimab, expanded clones were on average more numerous among CD8+ T cells than among CD4+ T cells. The antigen specificity of the clonally expanded peripheral T cells was not determined.

As for this clone: It lacks a known antigen. Base qualities are not at hand, and no much larger clone is one base apart.

The CDR3 holds 17 amino acids from the cysteine to the phenylalanine. The entry retains the CDR3 DNA only, 51 bases that are in frame from base 1. The germline V gene specifies SGHAT as CDR1 and FQNNGV as CDR2. V has 3 bases trimmed and J has 7 bases trimmed; junction bases matching no gene number 15. For sequencing of the TCRbeta CDR3 region, genomic DNA was extracted from the sorted cells. The immunoSEQ Assay was used to sequence the TCRbeta CDR3 regions. TCRdb took over this immuneACCESS table, retaining in-frame rearrangements with V and J assigned. Such tables are incomplete; in checked studies, under half of the missing clones stem from an unresolved V gene, and the remainder is unexplained. Here the sample has 65,000 to 95,000 clones; over 80% occur a single time. The ten largest clones capture roughly 0.56% of the sample. Patients with a history of autoimmune disease or receiving systemic immunosuppression were excluded from the trial. Peripheral blood for TCR sequencing was drawn from every dose cohort at baseline, at cycle 4 day 1 and at cycle 7 day 1. The samples were taken from a phase I, first-in-human, multicenter, open-label dose-escalation trial of ivuxolimab. Adults with locally advanced or metastatic melanoma, renal cell carcinoma, hepatocellular carcinoma or head and neck squamous cell carcinoma were enrolled in the trial. Before TCR sequencing, CD4+ T cells and CD8+ T cells from peripheral blood were sorted into separate populations.

This receptor was identified in an adult with an advanced solid tumor such as melanoma, head and neck, liver or kidney cancer. The sequencing here drew on CD4+ or CD8+ T cells sorted from blood, taken in a trial of the OX40 agonist ivuxolimab. This chain is built from TRBV11-2 and TRBJ2-1, and 7 bases in between align with TRBD1. The nucleotide sequence reads TGTGCCAGCAGCTTCATCCAGCACAGGGGAATCAGGAATGAGCAGTTCTTC. Its amino acids are CASSFIQHRGIRNEQFF. The entire variable domain, with the stretches around the CDR3 drawn from the reference TRBV11-2 and TRBJ2-1 proteins, is EAGVAQSPRYKIIEKRQSVAFWCNPISGHATLYWYQQILGQGPKLLIQFQNNGVVDDSQLPKDRFSAERLKGVDSTLKIQPAKLEDSAVYLCASSFIQHRGIRNEQFFGPGTRLTVL.